The 12 T cell receptor beta chains given below trace back to one sample, sequenced in a study of shared clonotypes between healthy human individuals (dated by TCRdb to the early 2020s). Library creation used the immunoSEQ multiplex PCR assay. Here the immuneACCESS table is served through TCRdb, limited to in-frame sequences with V and J called. Missing clones are a known gap in these copies; in checked studies unresolved V genes cover under half, and the rest lacks a known reason. This sample comprises about 2.4 million clones, 80% to 95% of them detected only once. The ten biggest clones cover 0.36% of the sample. Sequences were obtained from naive CD4+ T cells from PBMCs. The sample's cell subset or site label, in plain terms: CD45RA+ positively selected. Receptor source: a man aged 18 to 29 in good health. Some clones in this sample may be carry-over from other donors' samples.

The rearrangement joins TRBV28 to TRBJ1-2; a possible D gene is TRBD1 (6 bases). Trimming took 8 bases from V and 0 from J, leaving 13 bases between them. Germline V CDR1 and CDR2: MDHEN, SYDVKM. The CDR3 totals 14 residues. The CDR3 nucleotides read TGTGCCAGCCAAAGACAGGCTCCTAACTATGGCTACACCTTC. Protein: CASQRQAPNYGYTF.

The rearrangement links TRBV19 to TRBJ2-1; 7 bases map to TRBD1. The CDR3 has 15 amino acids. Germline V gene sequence: CDR1 LNHDA, CDR2 SQIVND (reference sequence). V trimming: 6 bases; J trimming: 4 bases; junction bases outside the gene matches: 9. CDR3 in DNA: TGTGCCAGTAGCTTGGGACAGACCTTTTACAATGAGCAGTTCTTC. It codes for CASSLGQTFYNEQFF. The full variable domain, with the rest looked up from reference TRBV19 and TRBJ2-1, is DGGITQSPKYLFRKEGQNVTLSCEQNLNHDAMYWYRQDPGQGLRLIYYSQIVNDFQKGDIAEGYSVSREKKESFPLTVTSAQKNPTAFYLCASSLGQTFYNEQFFGPGTRLTVL.

This chain links TRBV5-6 with TRBJ2-3, with no clear D. This CDR3 comprises 16 residues. Trimming removed 4 bases from V and 0 bases from J, with 15 bases in between. Germline assignment: CDR1 SGHDT and CDR2 YYEEEE. The CDR3 protein is CASSPLVGRSTDTQYF. The CDR3 DNA sequence: TGTGCCAGCAGCCCCTTAGTTGGCAGAAGCACAGATACGCAGTATTTT.

This clone was counted only a few times. The gene calls are TRBV19 and TRBJ1-1; 9 bases fit TRBD1. The CDR3 runs 17 residues. Losses at the gene ends were 5 bases for V and 0 bases for J; bases not matched to a gene: 10. Germline-derived CDR1 and CDR2 are LNHDA and SQIVND (reference sequence). DNA of the CDR3: TGTGCCAGTAGTGCCCGGACAGGGGCAATCATGAACACTGAAGCTTTCTTT. It yields the protein CASSARTGAIMNTEAFF.

With regard to this clone: The sample has other DNA sequences that encode this CDR3 too. The rearrangement uses TRBV2 and TRBJ2-7, with D possibly matching TRBD2 (6 bases). The germline CDR1 and CDR2 sequences are SNHLY and FYNNEI. This CDR3 has 14 residues. Trimming took off 7 bases at V and 0 bases at J, with 13 bases between the two ends. CDR3 protein: CASTGGTGSYEQYF. The DNA for the CDR3 is TGTGCCAGCACTGGAGGGACGGGCTCCTACGAGCAGTACTTC.

Note on this clone: In the same sample, other DNA sequences code for this CDR3. The rearrangement uses TRBV15 and TRBJ2-2; 7 nucleotides agree with TRBD2. CDR3 length equals 17 residues. Germline values: CDR1 LNHNV, CDR2 YYDKDF (reference sequence). V gave up 0 bases and J gave up 0 bases; unmatched junction bases: 4. The CDR3, as DNA: TGTGCCACCAGCAGAGATCGAGGACTAGCGAACACCGGGGAGCTGTTTTTT. It yields the protein CATSRDRGLANTGELFF.

Points on this clone: The sample contains more than one DNA sequence encoding this CDR3. V gene TRBV5-1 combines with J gene TRBJ1-1; 11 bases line up with TRBD1. J lost 4 bases, V lost 3 bases, and 2 bases had no gene match. Per germline, CDR1 SGHRS and CDR2 YFSETQ. The CDR3 is 14 amino acids. DNA for the CDR3: TGCGCCAGCAGCTCCGGACAGGGGGCCACTGAAGCTTTCTTT. Encoded protein: CASSSGQGATEAFF.

The gene calls are TRBV27 and TRBJ2-3; D remains unclear. V was trimmed by 1 base and J by 4 bases, leaving 6 bases between them. Germline CDR1 reads MNHEY; CDR2 reads SMNVEV (reference sequence). The CDR3 consists of 13 residues. The DNA of the CDR3 is TGTGCCAGCAGTTTATATCTCCCAGATACGCAGTATTTT. As protein: CASSLYLPDTQYF.

The rearrangement links TRBV28 to TRBJ1-2; D may be TRBD1 (5 bases). The V end lost 5 bases, the J end lost 2 bases, and 12 bases lay between the germline ends. The CDR3 runs 14 residues. The V gene's germline CDR1 is MDHEN and CDR2 SYDVKM. In nucleotides, the CDR3 is TGTGCCAGCAGTCTATTAGCAGGGAACTATGGCTACACCTTC. Translated: CASSLLAGNYGYTF.

The chain employs TRBV10-2 and TRBJ2-1, with 10 nucleotides matching TRBD2. Trimming cost V 3 bases and J 15 bases; bases outside gene matches: 14. In germline, CDR1 is WSHSY, CDR2 SAAADI. The CDR3 extends over 15 amino acids. CDR3 loop: CASSDRQREGGMGFF. CDR3 DNA sequence: TGCGCCAGCAGTGATCGACAGCGGGAGGGCGGGATGGGGTTCTTC.

The chain joins TRBV9 to TRBJ2-5; D is unresolved. Trimming shortened V by 0 bases and J by 5 bases, and 8 bases separated the two germline ends. CDR1 is SGDLS, CDR2 YYNGEE, per germline. CDR3 length: 13 amino acids. CDR3 nucleotide sequence: TGTGCCAGCAGCGTAGAAGGGATTGAGACCCAGTACTTC. This sequence encodes CASSVEGIETQYF. Supplemented by reference TRBV9 and TRBJ2-5, the full variable domain reads DSGVTQTPKHLITATGQRVTLRCSPRSGDLSVYWYQQSLDQGLQFLIQYYNGEERAKGNILERFSAQQFPDLHSELNLSSLELGDSALYFCASSVEGIETQYFGPGTRLLVL.

The chain couples TRBV28 to TRBJ1-5, with D perhaps TRBD1 (5 bases). CDR3 size: 14 residues. V lost 8 bases, J lost 8 bases, and 19 bases lay in between. Germline-derived CDR1 and CDR2 are MDHEN and SYDVKM. The CDR3 loop reads CASRDPRRGEPQHF. CDR3 DNA sequence: TGTGCCAGCCGGGACCCGCGCCGAGGGGAGCCCCAGCATTTT.